The following is a T cell receptor (beta chain) sequence with its context. Profiling relied on immunoSEQ multiplex PCR, and the TCRdb table lists in-frame clones only, not all of them. In the table there are 20,000 or so clones, around 87% of which are singletons. This entry is derived from a study of untreated major depressive disorder. Germline CDR1 reads SNHLY; CDR2 reads FYNNEI. The germline V and J ends were trimmed by 2 bases and 7 bases, with 5 bases remaining between them. The CDR3 is 12 residues long. Sample: CD4+ T cells from PBMCs. This sequence was found in a woman in her twenties or thirties in good health. This chain uses TRBV2 with TRBJ2-2, with D unresolved. The CDR3 DNA reads TGTGCCAGCAGTGAACTCGGCGGGGAGCTGTTTTTT. Protein product: CASSELGGELFF.